This TCR beta chain derives from a study of cytomegalovirus exposure and HLA in healthy donors. Notes on the study in general: When analyzed later, the rates of TCR association showed variation by HLA locus, with DRB1 the most and HLA-C the fewest. Association of 15,000 to 20,000 TCR beta sequences with HLA alleles was found at 0.05 false discovery rate in a later analysis. Listed as cytomegalovirus-associated were around 160 TCR beta chains.

Regarding this clone: Its antigen remains unknown.

The study ran its PCR with 60 Vbeta and 13 Jbeta primers. The repertoire was sequenced with immunoSEQ multiplex PCR; TCRdb's copy has only in-frame clones and lacks some. The profile shows about 160,000 clones, around 80% of them singletons. The germline V gene has CDR1 LNHDA and CDR2 SQIVND (reference sequence). This CDR3 has 15 amino acids. The V and J ends lost 4 bases and 5 bases, in that order; junction bases with no gene match: 7. Sequenced sample: PBMCs. The origin of this receptor is a man aged 18 to 35 in good health and CMV-seronegative. The J gene is TRBJ2-5, the V gene TRBV19; 10 bases agree with TRBD1. CDR3 amino acids: CASSTGPGQGETQYF. As DNA, the CDR3 is TGTGCCAGTAGTACAGGTCCGGGACAGGGGGAGACCCAGTACTTC.